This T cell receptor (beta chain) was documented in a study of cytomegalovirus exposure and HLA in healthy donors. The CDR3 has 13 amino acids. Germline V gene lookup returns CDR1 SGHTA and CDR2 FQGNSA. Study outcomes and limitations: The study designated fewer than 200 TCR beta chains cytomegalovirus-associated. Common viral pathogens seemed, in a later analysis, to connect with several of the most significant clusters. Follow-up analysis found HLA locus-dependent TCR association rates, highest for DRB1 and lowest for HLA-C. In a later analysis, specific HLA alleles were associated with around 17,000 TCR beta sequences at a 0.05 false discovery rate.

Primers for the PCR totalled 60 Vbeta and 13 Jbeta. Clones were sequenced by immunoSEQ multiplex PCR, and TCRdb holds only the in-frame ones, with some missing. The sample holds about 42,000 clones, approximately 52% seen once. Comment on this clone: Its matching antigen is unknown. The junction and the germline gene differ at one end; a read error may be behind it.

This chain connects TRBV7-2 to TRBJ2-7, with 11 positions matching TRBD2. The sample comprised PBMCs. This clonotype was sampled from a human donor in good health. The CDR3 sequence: CASSLAGLAGGLF. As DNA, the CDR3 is TGTGCCAGCAGCTTGGCAGGGCTAGCGGGAGGACTCTTC.